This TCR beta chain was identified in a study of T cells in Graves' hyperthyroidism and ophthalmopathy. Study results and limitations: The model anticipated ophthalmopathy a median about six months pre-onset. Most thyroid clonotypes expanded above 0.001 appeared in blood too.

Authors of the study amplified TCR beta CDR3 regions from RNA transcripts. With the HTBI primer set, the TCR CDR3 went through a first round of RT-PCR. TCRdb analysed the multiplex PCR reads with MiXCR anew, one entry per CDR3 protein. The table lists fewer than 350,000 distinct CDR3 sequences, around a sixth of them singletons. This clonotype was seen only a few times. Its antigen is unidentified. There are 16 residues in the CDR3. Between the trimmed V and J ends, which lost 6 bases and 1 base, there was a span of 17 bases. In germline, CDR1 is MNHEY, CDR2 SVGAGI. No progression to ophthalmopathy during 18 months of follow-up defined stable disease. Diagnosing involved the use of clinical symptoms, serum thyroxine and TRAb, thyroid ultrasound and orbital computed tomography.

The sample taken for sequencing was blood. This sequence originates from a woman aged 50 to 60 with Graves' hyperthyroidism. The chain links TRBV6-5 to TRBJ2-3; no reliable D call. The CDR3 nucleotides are TGTGCCAGCAGCTTACTGTGGGGTTCTCGCACAGATACGCAGTATTTT. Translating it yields CASSLLWGSRTDTQYF.